Listed below are T cell receptor beta chains from one sample, sequenced in a study of T cell changes during pregnancy in multiple sclerosis. Repertoires were generated with immunoSEQ multiplex PCR, while TCRdb's copy carries only in-frame clones and drops some. The table has roughly 110,000 clones, about 90% seen once. Sequenced here: peripheral blood, sampled in the third trimester of pregnancy. The receptors originated from a female donor in good health, enrolled as a control in a pregnancy study. CDR3s include the opening cysteine and the closing phenylalanine or tryptophan. Fields, in order: D gene, V gene, J gene, CDR3 protein, CDR3 DNA. A D gene is named only where the DNA matches it firmly.

d_gene: NA; v_gene: TRBV29-1; j_gene: TRBJ2-1; CDR3aa: CSVDWWAEQFF; CDR3nt: TGCAGCGTTGATTGGTGGGCCGAGCAGTTCTTC
d_gene: TRBD1; v_gene: TRBV6-6; j_gene: TRBJ1-4; CDR3aa: CASSPRTGRDEKLFF; CDR3nt: TGTGCCAGCAGTCCGCGGACAGGGCGGGATGAAAAACTGTTTTTT
d_gene: TRBD1; v_gene: TRBV7-3; j_gene: TRBJ2-2; CDR3aa: CASSLIGQGAYTGELFF; CDR3nt: TGTGCCAGCAGCTTAATCGGACAGGGGGCATACACCGGGGAGCTGTTTTTT
d_gene: NA; v_gene: TRBV9; j_gene: TRBJ2-7; CDR3aa: CASTSEGSEQYF; CDR3nt: TGTGCCAGCACCTCGGAGGGATCCGAGCAGTACTTC
d_gene: TRBD1; v_gene: TRBV5-6; j_gene: TRBJ2-1; CDR3aa: CASSLSPDRERFF; CDR3nt: TGTGCCAGCAGCTTGTCGCCGGACAGGGAGCGGTTCTTC
d_gene: NA; v_gene: TRBV19; j_gene: TRBJ2-7; CDR3aa: CASRPGSGYEQYF; CDR3nt: TGTGCCAGTAGACCCGGCTCAGGGTACGAGCAGTACTTC
d_gene: NA; v_gene: TRBV19; j_gene: TRBJ1-1; CDR3aa: CASTSIAGADTEAFF; CDR3nt: TGTGCCAGTACCAGTATAGCTGGGGCAGACACTGAAGCTTTCTTT
d_gene: NA; v_gene: TRBV7-9; j_gene: TRBJ1-1; CDR3aa: CASSPPGRHTEAFF; CDR3nt: TGTGCCAGCAGCCCCCCAGGGAGGCACACTGAAGCTTTCTTT
d_gene: NA; v_gene: TRBV29-1; j_gene: TRBJ2-1; CDR3aa: CSVVSPWDEQFF; CDR3nt: TGCAGCGTTGTTAGCCCCTGGGATGAGCAGTTCTTC
d_gene: NA; v_gene: TRBV19; j_gene: TRBJ1-2; CDR3aa: CASHFGTIEYGYTF; CDR3nt: TGTGCCAGTCATTTCGGGACAATCGAGTATGGCTACACCTTC